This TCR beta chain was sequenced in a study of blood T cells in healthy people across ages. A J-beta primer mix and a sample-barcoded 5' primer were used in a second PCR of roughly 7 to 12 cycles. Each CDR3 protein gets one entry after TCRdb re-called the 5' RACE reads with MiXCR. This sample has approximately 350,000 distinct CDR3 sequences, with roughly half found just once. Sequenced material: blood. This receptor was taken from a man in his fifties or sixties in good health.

In DNA form, the CDR3 reads TGTGCCAGCAGTGAAAGGACGGTCTCCTACGAGCAGTACTTC. This gives the protein CASSERTVSYEQYF. V and J are TRBV6-1 and TRBJ2-7; D ambiguous. With 2 bases removed from V and 0 bases from J, the gap between germline ends came to 8 bases. CDR1 is MNHNS and CDR2 is SASEGT in the germline V gene. The CDR3 runs 14 residues.